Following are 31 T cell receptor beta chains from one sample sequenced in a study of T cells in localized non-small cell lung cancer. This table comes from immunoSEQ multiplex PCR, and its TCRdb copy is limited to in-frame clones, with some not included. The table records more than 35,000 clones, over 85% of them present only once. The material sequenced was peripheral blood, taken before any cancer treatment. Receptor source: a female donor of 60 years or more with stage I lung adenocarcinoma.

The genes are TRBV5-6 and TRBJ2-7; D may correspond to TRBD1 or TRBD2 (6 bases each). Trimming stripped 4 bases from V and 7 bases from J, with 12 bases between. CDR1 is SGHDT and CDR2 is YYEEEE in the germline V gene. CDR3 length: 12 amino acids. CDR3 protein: CASSRGRREQYV. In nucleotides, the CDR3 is TGTGCCAGCAGCCGGGGGCGACGGGAGCAGTACGTC.

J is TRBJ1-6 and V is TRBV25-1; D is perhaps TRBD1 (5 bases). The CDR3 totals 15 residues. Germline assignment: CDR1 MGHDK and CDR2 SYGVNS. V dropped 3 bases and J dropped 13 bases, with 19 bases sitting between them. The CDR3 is CASSDSHSGTSPLHF. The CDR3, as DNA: TGTGCCAGCAGTGACTCTCACTCCGGGACCTCTCCCCTCCACTTT.

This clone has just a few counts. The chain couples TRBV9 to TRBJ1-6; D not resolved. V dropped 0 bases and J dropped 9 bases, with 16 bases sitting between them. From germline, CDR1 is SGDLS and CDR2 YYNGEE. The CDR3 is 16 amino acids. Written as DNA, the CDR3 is TGTGCCAGCAGCGTAGCCCCGGGTGCTCTAGGTTCACCCCTCCACTTT. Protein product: CASSVAPGALGSPLHF.

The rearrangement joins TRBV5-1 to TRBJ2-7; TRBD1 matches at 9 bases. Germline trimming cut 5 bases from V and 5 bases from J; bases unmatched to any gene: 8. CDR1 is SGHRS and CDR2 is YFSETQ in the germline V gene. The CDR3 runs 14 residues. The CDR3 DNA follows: TGCGCCAGCAGTCCGGGACAGGGTCGTCACGAGCAGTACTTC. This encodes CASSPGQGRHEQYF.

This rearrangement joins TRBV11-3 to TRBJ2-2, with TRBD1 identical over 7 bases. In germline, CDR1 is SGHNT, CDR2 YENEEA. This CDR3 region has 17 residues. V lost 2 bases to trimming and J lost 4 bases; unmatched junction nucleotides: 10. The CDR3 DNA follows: TGTGCCAGCAGCTTAAGGGGGACAGACGAAACCACCGGGGAGCTGTTTTTT. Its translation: CASSLRGTDETTGELFF. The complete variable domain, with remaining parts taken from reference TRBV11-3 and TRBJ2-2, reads EAGVVQSPRYKIIEKKQPVAFWCNPISGHNTLYWYLQNLGQGPELLIRYENEEAVDDSQLPKDRFSAERLKGVDSTLKIQPAELGDSAVYLCASSLRGTDETTGELFFGEGSRLTVL.

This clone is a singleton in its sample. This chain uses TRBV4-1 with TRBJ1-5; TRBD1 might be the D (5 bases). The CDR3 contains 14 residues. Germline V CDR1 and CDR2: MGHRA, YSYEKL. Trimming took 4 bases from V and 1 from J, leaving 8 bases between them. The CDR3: CASSPTGSNQPQHF. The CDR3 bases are TGCGCCAGCAGCCCTACAGGAAGCAATCAGCCCCAGCATTTT.

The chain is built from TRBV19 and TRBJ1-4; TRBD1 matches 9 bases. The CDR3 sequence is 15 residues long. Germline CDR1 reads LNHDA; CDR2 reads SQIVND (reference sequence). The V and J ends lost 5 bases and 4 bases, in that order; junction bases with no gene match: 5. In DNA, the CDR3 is TGTGCCAGTAGTCCTATGGACAGGGGTAATGAAAAACTGTTTTTT. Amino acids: CASSPMDRGNEKLFF.

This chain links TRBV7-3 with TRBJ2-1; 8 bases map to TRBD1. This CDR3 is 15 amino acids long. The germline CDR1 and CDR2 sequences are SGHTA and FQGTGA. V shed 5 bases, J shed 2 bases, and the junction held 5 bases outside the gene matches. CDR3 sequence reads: CASSETGATYNEQFF. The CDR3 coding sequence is TGTGCCAGCAGCGAGACAGGGGCGACCTACAATGAGCAGTTCTTC.

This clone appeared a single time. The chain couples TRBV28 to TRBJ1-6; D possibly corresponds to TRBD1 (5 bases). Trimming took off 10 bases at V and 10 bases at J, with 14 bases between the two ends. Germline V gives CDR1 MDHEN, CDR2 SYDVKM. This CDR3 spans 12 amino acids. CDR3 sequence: CATHSGVSPLHF. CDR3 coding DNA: TGTGCCACCCATTCGGGGGTCTCACCCCTCCACTTT.

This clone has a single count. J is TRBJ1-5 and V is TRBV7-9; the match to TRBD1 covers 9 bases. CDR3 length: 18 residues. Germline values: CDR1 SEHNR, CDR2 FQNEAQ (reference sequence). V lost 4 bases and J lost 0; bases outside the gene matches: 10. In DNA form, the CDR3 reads TGTGCCAGCAGCTCCTCGACAGGGGGGGCATATAGCAATCAGCCCCAGCATTTT. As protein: CASSSSTGGAYSNQPQHF.

CDR3 in amino acids: CASSLLGQGNYGYTF. The DNA for the CDR3 is TGTGCCAGCAGCCTCCTGGGACAGGGGAACTATGGCTACACCTTC. This sequence joins TRBV7-8 and TRBJ1-2, with 10 bases lining up with TRBD1. CDR3 length equals 15 residues. Germline V gene lookup returns CDR1 SGHVS and CDR2 FQNEAQ. V was clipped by 5 bases and J by 2 bases; unmatched bases: 5.

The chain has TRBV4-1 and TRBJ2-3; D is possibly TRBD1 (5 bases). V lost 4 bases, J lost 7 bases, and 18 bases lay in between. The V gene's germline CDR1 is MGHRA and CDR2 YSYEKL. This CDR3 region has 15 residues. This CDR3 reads CASSPSSGNEHTQYF. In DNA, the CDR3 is TGCGCCAGCAGCCCGAGCTCAGGGAACGAACATACGCAGTATTTT.

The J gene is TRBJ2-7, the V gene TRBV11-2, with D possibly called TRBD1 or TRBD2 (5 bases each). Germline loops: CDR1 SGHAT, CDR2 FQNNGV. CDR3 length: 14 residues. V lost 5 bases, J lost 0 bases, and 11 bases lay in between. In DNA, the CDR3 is TGTGCCAGCAGCCCGGGACCCTCCTCCTACGAGCAGTACTTC. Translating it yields CASSPGPSSYEQYF.

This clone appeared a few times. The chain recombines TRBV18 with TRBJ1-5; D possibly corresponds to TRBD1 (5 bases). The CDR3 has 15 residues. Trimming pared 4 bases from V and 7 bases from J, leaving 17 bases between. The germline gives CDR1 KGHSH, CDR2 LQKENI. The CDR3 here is CASSLNGGRGQPQHF. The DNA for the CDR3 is TGTGCCAGCTCACTCAATGGGGGGAGAGGACAGCCCCAGCATTTT.

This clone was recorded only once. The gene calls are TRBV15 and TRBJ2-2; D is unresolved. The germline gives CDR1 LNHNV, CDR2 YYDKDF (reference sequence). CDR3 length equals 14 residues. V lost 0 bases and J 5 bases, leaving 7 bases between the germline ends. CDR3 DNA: TGTGCCACCAGCAGAGATTGGGAAACCGGGGAGCTGTTTTTT. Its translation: CATSRDWETGELFF.

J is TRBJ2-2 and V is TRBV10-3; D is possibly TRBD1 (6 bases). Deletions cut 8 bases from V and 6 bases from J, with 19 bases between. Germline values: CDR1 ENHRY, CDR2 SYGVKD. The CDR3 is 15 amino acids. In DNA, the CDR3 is TGTGCCATCCGGGACACGGGCCGAACGTCCGGGGAGCTGTTTTTT. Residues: CAIRDTGRTSGELFF.

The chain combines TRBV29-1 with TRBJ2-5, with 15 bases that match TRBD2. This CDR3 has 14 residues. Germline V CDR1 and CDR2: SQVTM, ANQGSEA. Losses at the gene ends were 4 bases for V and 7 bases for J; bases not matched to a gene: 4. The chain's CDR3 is CSVGTSGGASTQYF. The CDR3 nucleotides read TGCAGCGTTGGGACTAGCGGGGGGGCCTCGACCCAGTACTTC.

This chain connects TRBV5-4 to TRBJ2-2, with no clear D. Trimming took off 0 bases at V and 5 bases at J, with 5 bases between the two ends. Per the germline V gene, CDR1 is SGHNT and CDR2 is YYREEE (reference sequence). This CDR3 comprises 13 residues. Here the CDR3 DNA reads TGTGCCAGCAGCTTGGATCCGACCGGGGAGCTGTTTTTT. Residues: CASSLDPTGELFF.

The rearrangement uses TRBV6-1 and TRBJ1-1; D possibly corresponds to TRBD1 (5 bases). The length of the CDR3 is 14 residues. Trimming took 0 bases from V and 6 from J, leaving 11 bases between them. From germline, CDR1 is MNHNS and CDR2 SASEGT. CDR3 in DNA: TGTGCCAGCAGTGAAGCGTACAGGTCCCCTGAAGCTTTCTTT. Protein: CASSEAYRSPEAFF.

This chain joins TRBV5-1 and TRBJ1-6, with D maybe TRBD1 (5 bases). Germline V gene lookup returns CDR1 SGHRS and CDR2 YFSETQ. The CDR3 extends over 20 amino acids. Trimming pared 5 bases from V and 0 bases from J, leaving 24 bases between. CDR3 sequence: CASRKRGWDGQSSYNSPLHF. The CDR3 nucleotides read TGCGCCAGCAGGAAACGCGGATGGGACGGCCAGAGCTCCTATAATTCACCCCTCCACTTT.

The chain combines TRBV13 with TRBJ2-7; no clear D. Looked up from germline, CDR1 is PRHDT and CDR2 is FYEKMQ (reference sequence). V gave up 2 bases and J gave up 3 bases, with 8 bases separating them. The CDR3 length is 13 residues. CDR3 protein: CASSLRGVYEQYF. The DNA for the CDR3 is TGTGCCAGCAGCTTACGTGGGGTCTACGAGCAGTACTTC.

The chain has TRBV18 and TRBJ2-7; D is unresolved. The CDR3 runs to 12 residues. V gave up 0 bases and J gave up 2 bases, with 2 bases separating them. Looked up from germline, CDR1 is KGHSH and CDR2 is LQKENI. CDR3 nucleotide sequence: TGTGCCAGCTCACCACCGACCTACGAGCAGTACTTC. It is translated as CASSPPTYEQYF.

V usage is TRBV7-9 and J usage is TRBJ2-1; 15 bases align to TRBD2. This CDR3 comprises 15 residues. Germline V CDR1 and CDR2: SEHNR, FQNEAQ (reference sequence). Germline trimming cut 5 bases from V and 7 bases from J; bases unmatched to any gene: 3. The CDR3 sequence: CASSPGLAGGNEQFF. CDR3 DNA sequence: TGTGCCAGCAGCCCGGGACTAGCGGGAGGAAATGAGCAGTTCTTC.

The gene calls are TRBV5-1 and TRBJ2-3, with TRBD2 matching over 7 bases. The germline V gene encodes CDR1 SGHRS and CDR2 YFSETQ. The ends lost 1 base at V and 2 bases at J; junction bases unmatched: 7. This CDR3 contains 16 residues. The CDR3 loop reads CASSLRLAAFTDTQYF. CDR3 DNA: TGCGCCAGCAGCTTGAGGCTAGCGGCTTTCACAGATACGCAGTATTTT.

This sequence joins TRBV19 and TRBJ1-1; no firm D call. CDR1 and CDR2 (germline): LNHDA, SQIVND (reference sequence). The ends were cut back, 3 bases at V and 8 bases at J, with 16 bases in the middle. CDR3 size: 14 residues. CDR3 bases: TGTGCCAGTAGTATGGGCGGTCGTCAGGAGGAAGCTTTCTTT. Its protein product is CASSMGGRQEEAFF.

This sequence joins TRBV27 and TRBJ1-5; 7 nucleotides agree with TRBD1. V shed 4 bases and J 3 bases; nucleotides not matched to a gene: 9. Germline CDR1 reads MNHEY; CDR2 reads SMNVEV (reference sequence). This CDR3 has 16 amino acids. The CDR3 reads CASSSPIDRDNQPQHF. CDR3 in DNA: TGTGCCAGCAGTTCCCCCATTGACAGGGACAATCAGCCCCAGCATTTT.

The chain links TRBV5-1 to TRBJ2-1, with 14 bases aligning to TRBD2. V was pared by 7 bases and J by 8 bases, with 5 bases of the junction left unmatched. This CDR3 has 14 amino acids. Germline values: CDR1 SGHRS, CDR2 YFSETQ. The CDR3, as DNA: TGCGCCAGCTCCGGGACTAGCGGGGGCGATGAGCAGTTCTTC. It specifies CASSGTSGGDEQFF.

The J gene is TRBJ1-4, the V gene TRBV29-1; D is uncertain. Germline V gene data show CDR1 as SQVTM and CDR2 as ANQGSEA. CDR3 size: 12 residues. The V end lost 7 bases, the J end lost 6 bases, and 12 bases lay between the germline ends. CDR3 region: CSGGSTDEKLFF. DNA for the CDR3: TGCAGCGGGGGATCTACGGATGAAAAACTGTTTTTT.

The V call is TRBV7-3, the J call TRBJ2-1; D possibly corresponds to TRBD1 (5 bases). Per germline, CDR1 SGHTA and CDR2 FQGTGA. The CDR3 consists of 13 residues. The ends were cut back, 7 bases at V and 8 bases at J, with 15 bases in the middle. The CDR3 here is CASTFTFRDEQFF. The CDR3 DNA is TGTGCCAGCACCTTTACGTTCAGGGATGAGCAGTTCTTC. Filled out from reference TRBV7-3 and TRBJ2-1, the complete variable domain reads GAGVSQTPSNKVTEKGKYVELRCDPISGHTALYWYRQSLGQGPEFLIYFQGTGAADDSGLPNDRFFAVRPEGSVSTLKIQRTERGDSAVYLCASTFTFRDEQFFGPGTRLTVL.

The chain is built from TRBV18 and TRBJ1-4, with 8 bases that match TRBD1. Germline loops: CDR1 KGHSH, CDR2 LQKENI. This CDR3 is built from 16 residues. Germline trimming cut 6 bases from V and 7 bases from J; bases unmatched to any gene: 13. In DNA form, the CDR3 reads TGTGCCAGCTCCCTCTCGTCAGGACAGGGTGCTGAAAAACTGTTTTTT. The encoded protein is CASSLSSGQGAEKLFF.

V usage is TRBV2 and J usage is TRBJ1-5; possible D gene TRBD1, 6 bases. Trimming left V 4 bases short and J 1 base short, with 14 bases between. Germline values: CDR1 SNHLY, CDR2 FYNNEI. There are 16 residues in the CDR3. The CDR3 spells CASSAPPGGSNQPQHF. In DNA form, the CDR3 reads TGTGCCAGCAGTGCACCACCCGGGGGCAGCAATCAGCCCCAGCATTTT.